One and the same sample provided the 28 T cell receptor beta chains below, sequenced in a study of control samples from healthy donors and cancer patients. Data came from immunoSEQ multiplex PCR; TCRdb stores just in-frame clones and leaves some out. The sample shows 150,000 to 200,000 clones, over 95% of them seen only once. The sample comprised blood. The receptors shown here come from a woman aged 30 to 39 in good health.

The chain combines TRBV19 with TRBJ2-1; D gene unclear. This CDR3 is built from 13 residues. Germline lookup yields CDR1 LNHDA and CDR2 SQIVND (reference sequence). V lost 4 bases to trimming and J lost 7 bases, with 11 bases between them. In DNA, the CDR3 is TGTGCCAGTAGTACCTCCAAGCAGAATGAGCAGTTCTTC. The encoded protein is CASSTSKQNEQFF. The complete variable domain, with remaining parts taken from reference TRBV19 and TRBJ2-1, reads DGGITQSPKYLFRKEGQNVTLSCEQNLNHDAMYWYRQDPGQGLRLIYYSQIVNDFQKGDIAEGYSVSREKKESFPLTVTSAQKNPTAFYLCASSTSKQNEQFFGPGTRLTVL.

The chain recombines TRBV19 with TRBJ2-4, with 7 bases matching TRBD1. With 6 bases clipped from V and 7 bases from J, the junction kept 6 bases outside the gene matches. The CDR3 is 13 amino acids. CDR1 is LNHDA and CDR2 is SQIVND in the germline V gene (reference sequence). The CDR3 DNA follows: TGTGCCAGTAGCAGGGACAGTGCTAACATTCAGTACTTC. Protein: CASSRDSANIQYF.

This chain uses TRBV5-1 with TRBJ2-7, with 12 nucleotides matching TRBD1. Germline V gene sequence: CDR1 SGHRS, CDR2 YFSETQ. V shed 0 bases, J shed 9 bases, and the junction held 7 bases outside the gene matches. CDR3 length equals 15 residues. The CDR3 bases are TGCGCCAGCAGCTTGGCTGGGACAGGGGGCGCCGCGCAGTACTTC. As protein: CASSLAGTGGAAQYF.

The chain combines TRBV5-1 with TRBJ2-5; 12 bases align to TRBD2. The V and J ends lost 0 bases and 4 bases, in that order; junction bases with no gene match: 7. The CDR3 runs to 17 residues. Germline V gene data show CDR1 as SGHRS and CDR2 as YFSETQ. For the CDR3, the DNA is TGCGCCAGCAGCTTGGTCCCTAGCGGGGGGGCATCAGAGACCCAGTACTTC. Its protein is CASSLVPSGGASETQYF. Supplemented by reference TRBV5-1 and TRBJ2-5, the full variable domain reads KAGVTQTPRYLIKTRGQQVTLSCSPISGHRSVSWYQQTPGQGLQFLFEYFSETQRNKGNFPGRFSGRQFSNSRSEMNVSTLELGDSALYLCASSLVPSGGASETQYFGPGTRLLVL.

This chain uses TRBV4-1 with TRBJ2-7; the D gene is possibly TRBD1 (6 bases). The germline CDR1 and CDR2 sequences are MGHRA and YSYEKL. CDR3 length equals 15 residues. V lost 2 bases and J lost 2, with 13 bases in between. The CDR3 loop is CASSQLDREAYEQYF. DNA of the CDR3: TGCGCCAGCAGCCAATTGGACAGAGAAGCCTACGAGCAGTACTTC.

The CDR3 DNA follows: TGTGCCAGCAGCACTCAGCCAGGACTAACAGATACGCAGTATTTT. Translated: CASSTQPGLTDTQYF. This chain uses TRBV9 with TRBJ2-3; possibly TRBD2 for D (6 bases). This CDR3 comprises 15 residues. V was trimmed by 4 bases and J by 3 bases, leaving 15 bases between them. Germline V lookup: CDR1 SGDLS, CDR2 YYNGEE.

The chain employs TRBV6-5 and TRBJ2-7; TRBD1 might be the D (5 bases). Trimming pared 6 bases from V and 6 bases from J, leaving 12 bases between. The germline V gene encodes CDR1 MNHEY and CDR2 SVGAGI. The CDR3 sequence is 12 residues long. The CDR3 protein is CASSRDGAEQYF. The CDR3 nucleotides are TGTGCCAGCAGCCGAGATGGGGCCGAGCAGTACTTC.

The chain is built from TRBV3-1 (or the pseudogene TRBV3-2) and TRBJ2-3, with no clear D. Trimming cost V 0 bases and J 2 bases, with 15 bases left between them. The CDR3 length is 17 residues. In germline, CDR1 is LGHDT, CDR2 YNNKEL (reference sequence). This CDR3 reads CASSQEWAEAPTDTQYF. CDR3 nucleotides: TGTGCCAGCAGCCAAGAATGGGCCGAGGCACCCACAGATACGCAGTATTTT.

The V call is TRBV4-2, the J call TRBJ1-6; TRBD1 agrees at 8 bases. Germline lookup yields CDR1 LGHNA and CDR2 YNFKEQ. CDR3 length equals 17 residues. V lost 1 base and J lost 8; bases outside the gene matches: 10. CDR3: CASSQAASDRGYSPLHF. CDR3 DNA sequence: TGTGCCAGCAGCCAAGCTGCATCCGACAGGGGTTATTCACCCCTCCACTTT.

The chain uses TRBV6-5 and TRBJ2-3; the D is unclear. The V end lost 2 bases, the J end lost 4 bases, and 7 bases lay between the germline ends. Germline V gives CDR1 MNHEY, CDR2 SVGAGI. This CDR3 region has 13 residues. The CDR3 spells CASSYGHADTQYF. The CDR3 DNA is TGTGCCAGCAGTTACGGCCATGCAGATACGCAGTATTTT.

The chain uses TRBV3-1 (or the pseudogene TRBV3-2) and TRBJ1-6; D may be TRBD1 (6 bases). The germline V gene has CDR1 LGHDT and CDR2 YNNKEL (reference sequence). There are 13 residues in the CDR3. With 1 base removed from V and 11 bases from J, the gap between germline ends came to 9 bases. The DNA of the CDR3 is TGTGCCAGCAGCCAAGCCCCAGGGGCACCCCTCCACTTT. As protein: CASSQAPGAPLHF.

The rearrangement joins TRBV5-1 to TRBJ1-6; 7 bases agree with TRBD1. The CDR3 length is 15 residues. V trimming: 4 bases; J trimming: 10 bases; junction bases outside the gene matches: 11. Germline assignment: CDR1 SGHRS and CDR2 YFSETQ. CDR3 bases: TGCGCCAGCAGCGAACAGGGGAACAGGGACTCACCCCTCCACTTT. This gives the protein CASSEQGNRDSPLHF.

This clone occurred once. The CDR3: CASNTRRSGANVLTF. The CDR3 DNA follows: TGTGCCAGCAACACCCGAAGATCTGGGGCCAACGTCCTGACTTTC. The V gene is TRBV5-4, the J gene TRBJ2-6, with no clear D. This CDR3 contains 15 residues. Between the trimmed V and J ends, which lost 6 bases and 1 base, there was a span of 11 bases. The V gene's germline CDR1 is SGHNT and CDR2 YYREEE (reference sequence).

This clone was seen a single time. V and J are TRBV18 and TRBJ2-2, with 9 bases aligning to TRBD2. Trimming cost V 3 bases and J 4 bases; bases outside gene matches: 9. The length of the CDR3 is 17 residues. Germline CDR1 and CDR2: KGHSH and LQKENI. CDR3 bases: TGTGCCAGCTCACCTACCGGGACTAGCAAGGTCACCGGGGAGCTGTTTTTT. Translation gives CASSPTGTSKVTGELFF.

The genes are TRBV5-5 and TRBJ1-1; no reliable D call. With 2 bases removed from V and 2 bases from J, the gap between germline ends came to 10 bases. The CDR3 has 14 residues. From germline, CDR1 is SGHKS and CDR2 YYEKEE (reference sequence). The CDR3: CASSLAAVNTEAFF. CDR3 sequence (DNA): TGTGCCAGCAGCTTAGCCGCAGTAAACACTGAAGCTTTCTTT.

V usage is TRBV6-5 and J usage is TRBJ1-1; possibly TRBD1 for D (5 bases). The ends were cut back, 8 bases at V and 0 bases at J, with 16 bases in the middle. The germline V gene has CDR1 MNHEY and CDR2 SVGAGI. The CDR3 has 15 residues. CDR3 amino acids: CASGRTTLMNTEAFF. The CDR3 DNA is TGTGCCAGCGGACGGACAACCCTGATGAACACTGAAGCTTTCTTT.

This chain uses TRBV28 with TRBJ1-1; D might be TRBD1 (6 bases). Trimming removed 10 bases at V and 9 bases at J, with 15 bases between. The CDR3 spans 11 residues. Germline V gene sequence: CDR1 MDHEN, CDR2 SYDVKM. The CDR3 DNA follows: TGTGCCATCAAGGGGGGATTTAAAGCTTTCTTT. It codes for CAIKGGFKAFF.

The rearrangement links TRBV5-6 to TRBJ1-1, with 10 bases that match TRBD1. Germline CDR1 is SGHDT and CDR2 is YYEEEE. J lost 4 bases, V lost 4 bases, and 10 bases had no gene match. This CDR3 comprises 16 residues. The CDR3 protein is CASSGDRGRRGTEAFF. CDR3 nucleotide sequence: TGTGCCAGCAGCGGAGACAGGGGGCGCAGGGGCACTGAAGCTTTCTTT.

The chain joins TRBV7-8 to TRBJ2-1, with D perhaps assigned TRBD1 or TRBD2 (5 bases each). Germline V gene lookup returns CDR1 SGHVS and CDR2 FQNEAQ. V was cut by 2 bases and J by 4 bases, with 21 bases left in between. This CDR3 has 18 residues. CDR3 nucleotides: TGTGCCAGCAGCTTACTCCGTTCCGGGACGGGTTTTTACAATGAGCAGTTCTTC. Its protein product is CASSLLRSGTGFYNEQFF.

The chain employs TRBV19 and TRBJ2-3; 10 nucleotides line up with TRBD2. The trim removed 6 bases at V and 1 base at J, leaving 4 bases unmatched. The germline V gene has CDR1 LNHDA and CDR2 SQIVND (reference sequence). The CDR3 length is 15 residues. The CDR3 DNA reads as TGTGCCAGTAGGGTGCTAGCGGGAGGCACAGATACGCAGTATTTT. Its translation: CASRVLAGGTDTQYF.

The chain links TRBV5-1 to TRBJ1-1; 7 nucleotides align to TRBD1. After removal of 4 bases from V and 10 bases from J, the junction contained 10 bases not matched to a gene. The CDR3 covers 13 residues. Germline V gene lookup returns CDR1 SGHRS and CDR2 YFSETQ. CDR3: CASSPWDSWGAFF. CDR3 nucleotides: TGCGCCAGCAGCCCGTGGGACAGCTGGGGAGCTTTCTTT.

The CDR3 region has the DNA TGTGCCAGCAGTCGGGACATCGCCTATGGCTACACCTTC. Its protein is CASSRDIAYGYTF. V gene TRBV12-3 or TRBV12-4 combines with J gene TRBJ1-2, with D maybe TRBD1 (6 bases). V was pared by 5 bases and J by 4 bases, with 11 bases between. This CDR3 is built from 13 residues.

The chain joins TRBV2 to TRBJ1-1; maybe TRBD1 (6 bases). V was pared by 3 bases and J by 5 bases, with 10 bases between. There are 13 residues in the CDR3. Germline V gene sequence: CDR1 SNHLY, CDR2 FYNNEI. DNA for the CDR3: TGTGCCAGCAGTGACAGGGGATATACTGAAGCTTTCTTT. Translating gives CASSDRGYTEAFF.

The chain combines TRBV15 with TRBJ2-1; D tentatively fits TRBD1 or TRBD2 (5 bases each). The germline V and J ends were trimmed by 5 bases and 0 bases, with 17 bases remaining between them. This CDR3 contains 17 residues. In germline, CDR1 is LNHNV, CDR2 YYDKDF (reference sequence). The CDR3 sequence: CATSRDRGRGSYNEQFF. The CDR3 coding sequence is TGTGCCACCAGCCGTGACCGGGGAAGGGGCTCCTACAATGAGCAGTTCTTC.

The J gene is TRBJ2-7, the V gene TRBV29-1, with a weak D call TRBD1 (5 bases). In germline, CDR1 is SQVTM, CDR2 ANQGSEA. This CDR3 has 11 amino acids. Trimming pared 5 bases from V and 3 bases from J, leaving 8 bases between. The CDR3 loop is CSVTRGYEQYF. Written as DNA, the CDR3 is TGCAGCGTTACAAGGGGCTACGAGCAGTACTTC.

Concerning this clone: An end of the junction does not agree with germline; a read error may underlie this. At the DNA level, this CDR3 is encoded by other sequences in the same sample as well. V gene TRBV3-1 (or the pseudogene TRBV3-2) combines with J gene TRBJ2-3; D is undetermined. The CDR3 totals 13 residues. Germline assignment: CDR1 LGHDT and CDR2 YNNKEL (reference sequence). The CDR3 sequence is CASSQQVSDTQYF. The CDR3 DNA follows: TGCGCCAGCAGCCAGCAGGTCTCAGATACGCAGTATTTT.

This chain joins TRBV3-1 (or the pseudogene TRBV3-2) and TRBJ2-3, with 8 bases fitting TRBD2. The germline gives CDR1 LGHDT, CDR2 YNNKEL (reference sequence). The CDR3 totals 16 residues. J was trimmed by 3 bases and V by 3 bases; bases with no gene match: 8. The CDR3: CASSHQAGARTDTQYF. CDR3 DNA: TGTGCCAGCAGCCACCAAGCGGGAGCCCGGACAGATACGCAGTATTTT.

J is TRBJ1-2 and V is TRBV11-2; 8 nucleotides align to TRBD1. CDR3 length: 13 amino acids. Germline-derived CDR1 and CDR2 are SGHAT and FQNNGV. V was clipped by 5 bases and J by 8 bases; unmatched bases: 7. CDR3 loop: CASSLSGQGGYTF. In DNA form, the CDR3 reads TGTGCCAGCAGCCTTAGCGGACAGGGCGGCTACACCTTC.